Shown below are 5 T cell receptor beta chains from a single sample sequenced in a study of OX40 agonist ivuxolimab in advanced cancers. Library preparation employed the immunoSEQ multiplex PCR assay. The table was pulled from immuneACCESS by TCRdb, which kept in-frame rearrangements only. Such tables lose some clones; where checked, under half of the loss comes from unresolved V genes, and the rest has no known cause. This sample has about 32,000 clones in its table, and 84% of those were observed once. Of the sample, 15% to 25% falls within the top ten clones. The specimen comprised CD4+ or CD8+ T cells sorted from blood, sampled in a trial of the OX40 agonist ivuxolimab. The source is an adult with an advanced solid tumor such as melanoma, head and neck, liver or kidney cancer.

This chain joins TRBV30 and TRBJ2-3; the D is unclear. In germline, CDR1 is GTSNPN, CDR2 SVGIG (reference sequence). The CDR3 totals 11 residues. V was trimmed by 3 bases and J by 1 base, leaving 2 bases between them. In DNA, the CDR3 is TGTGCCTGGAGCCGCACAGATACGCAGTATTTT. Translation: CAWSRTDTQYF.

The rearrangement joins TRBV13 to TRBJ2-7, with 9 bases lining up with TRBD2. This CDR3 has 14 amino acids. Germline loops: CDR1 PRHDT, CDR2 FYEKMQ (reference sequence). V was clipped by 4 bases and J by 7 bases; unmatched bases: 8. This CDR3 is CASSYTGLAREQYF. CDR3 nucleotide sequence: TGTGCCAGCAGCTACACGGGACTAGCTCGGGAGCAGTACTTC.

The gene calls are TRBV6-1 and TRBJ2-1; TRBD1 aligns across 9 bases. The CDR3 has 11 amino acids. The germline V gene has CDR1 MNHNS and CDR2 SASEGT. V shed 5 bases, J shed 16 bases, and the junction held 6 bases outside the gene matches. The CDR3 sequence is CASSYRDREFF. The CDR3 region has the DNA TGTGCCAGCAGTTACAGGGACAGGGAATTCTTC.

This clone is a singleton in its sample. The chain links TRBV14 to TRBJ2-7; the D gene is possibly TRBD1 (5 bases). V lost 3 bases and J 6 bases, leaving 12 bases between the germline ends. CDR3 length: 13 residues. The germline gives CDR1 SGHDN, CDR2 FVKESK. The CDR3 spells CASSQTRGREQYF. The CDR3 region has the DNA TGTGCCAGCAGCCAGACAAGGGGCCGCGAGCAGTACTTC.

The chain has TRBV7-9 and TRBJ2-7, with TRBD1 identical over 7 bases. V lost 5 bases, J lost 1 base, and 5 bases stayed unmatched. The CDR3 length is 14 residues. The germline CDR1 and CDR2 sequences are SEHNR and FQNEAQ (reference sequence). CDR3 amino acids: CASSRGQVSYEQYF. The CDR3 nucleotides are TGTGCCAGCAGCAGAGGACAGGTATCCTACGAGCAGTACTTC.